This record looks at one T cell receptor beta chain sequence and its context. These data originate in a study of blood T cell repertoires in COVID-19. Study at large: The United States, Italy and Spain provided the acute and convalescent COVID-19 samples. T cells, B-cell-depleted T cells, or PBMCs provided the cDNA or gDNA that served as material.

Per the study methods: Estimated nucleated cell counts came from reference gene primer amplification. The assay was immunoSEQ multiplex PCR, and TCRdb's table has in-frame clones only and misses some. V and J calls and clone size are copied from that table; D and trimming were computed from the DNA. The repertoire holds some 150,000 clones, with approximately 86% as singletons. This CDR3 is 13 amino acids long. The germline V and J ends were trimmed by 2 bases and 6 bases, with 7 bases remaining between them. Looked up from germline, CDR1 is SGHVS and CDR2 is FQNEAQ. This TCR was recovered from a man aged 70-80 years with acute or convalescent COVID-19. Sequenced sample: peripheral blood. V gene TRBV7-8 combines with J gene TRBJ2-2; D ambiguous. CDR3: CASSLTRSGELFF. Written as DNA, the CDR3 is TGTGCCAGCAGCTTAACGCGATCCGGGGAGCTGTTTTTT.